This T cell receptor (beta chain) is from a study of blood T cell repertoires in COVID-19 (dated by TCRdb to 2018 to 2020). Study-wide context: Samples from collaborators originated in the United States, Italy and Spain and spanned both the acute and convalescent phases of COVID-19. The prospective study material was composed of cDNA or gDNA derived from T cells, B-cell-depleted T cells, or PBMCs. Subjects who had been exposed to COVID-19, were actively infected with it, or had recovered from it provided the deeply sampled blood TCRbeta repertoires that made up the dataset. The repertoires were released in a freely available public database meant as a resource for research on the immune response to SARS-CoV-2. The samples were drawn from the first 160 participants of the ongoing ImmuneRACE study and from 1,200 or so subjects provided by 6 global collaborators. A de-identified subject ID, COVID-19 status, age in years and sex were almost always included in the sample metadata. HLA class I and class II types, where available, came from metadata supplied by the sample provider rather than from assay-based typing.

Study-wide findings and limitations: The quantity of clinical and demographic metadata differed by source and by participant and was supplied without curation.

The collaborating institutions used their own protocols to collect whole blood in K2EDTA tubes. Collaborator samples were shipped for TCRbeta analysis as frozen whole blood, isolated PBMCs, or DNA extracted from either sample type. This clone was detected only a few times. The antigen this receptor binds is unknown. It has no much larger one-base neighbor in the sample; base qualities were not kept. The CDR3 covers 15 residues, taking in both the cysteine and the phenylalanine. The CDR3 DNA has 45 bases and is translated from base 1. Ends trimmed: V by 4 bases, J by 4 bases; bases unmatched to a gene: 4. CDR1 is given as MDHEN and CDR2 as SYDVKM, both from the germline V gene. TCRbeta CDR3 regions were amplified from genomic DNA using the immunoSEQ Assay, a bias-controlled multiplex PCR. Per the authors' processing: Nucleated cell counts per sample were estimated from amplification of reference gene primers within the assay. To quantify the absolute abundance of each unique TCRbeta CDR3 rearrangement, sequence reads were collapsed and filtered. For each sample, productive Simpson clonality was calculated by taking the square root of Simpson's diversity index across productive rearrangements. This immuneACCESS table, as held by TCRdb, lists in-frame sequences with V and J called but not all clones. Of the missing ones, under half trace to an unresolved V gene in checked studies; the others have no known cause. V, J and clone size are those of that table, while D and trimming were read from the DNA. This sample lists about 140,000 clones; roughly 76% were detected once. 9% to 10% of the sample lies in the top ten.

The chain is assembled from TRBV28 and TRBJ2-1, with 10 middle bases fitting TRBD1. Sequencing was carried out using peripheral blood. This TCR was recovered from a woman in her forties or fifties with active or convalescent COVID-19. The CDR3 sequence is CASSSWTGGYNEQFF. The sequence in DNA is TGTGCCAGCAGTTCCTGGACAGGGGGATACAATGAGCAGTTCTTC.